Below are 29 T cell receptor beta chains sequenced from a single sample in a study of blood T cells in healthy people across ages. PCR was performed a second time for about 7 to 12 cycles using a sample-barcoded 5' primer and a J-beta primer mix. One entry per CDR3 protein results from TCRdb running MiXCR on the 5' RACE reads. The sample shows more than 800,000 distinct CDR3 sequences, around 45% of them seen only once. The sample comprised blood. The receptors shown here come from an older woman in good health.

This chain connects TRBV28 to TRBJ1-6, with a tentative D call TRBD1 (5 bases). V was trimmed by 6 bases and J by 5 bases, leaving 8 bases between them. Per germline, CDR1 MDHEN and CDR2 SYDVKM. CDR3 size: 13 residues. The CDR3 DNA follows: TGTGCCAGCAGAGAACAGGATAATTCACCCCTCCACTTT. Protein product: CASREQDNSPLHF.

CDR3 in DNA: TGTGCCACCAGCAGAGACAGGGTAGCCTATAATTCACCCCTCCACTTT. It specifies CATSRDRVAYNSPLHF. The genes are TRBV15 and TRBJ1-6, with D possibly matching TRBD1 (5 bases). V was trimmed by 0 bases and J by 2 bases, leaving 8 bases between them. CDR1 and CDR2 from the germline V gene are LNHNV and YYDKDF (reference sequence). This CDR3 comprises 16 residues.

This clonotype has a handful of counts. V gene TRBV27 combines with J gene TRBJ2-7, with D possibly TRBD2 on 6 matching bases. The CDR3 has 16 residues. Germline assignment: CDR1 MNHEY and CDR2 SMNVEV (reference sequence). V lost 0 bases to trimming and J lost 5 bases, with 17 bases between them. CDR3 protein: CASSLSITGSIDEQYF. The CDR3 DNA sequence: TGTGCCAGCAGTTTATCGATAACCGGGAGTATCGACGAGCAGTACTTC.

The rearrangement joins TRBV24-1 to TRBJ2-5; D unclear. The CDR3 contains 17 residues. The germline CDR1 and CDR2 sequences are KGHDR and SFDVKD. V dropped 5 bases and J dropped 1 base, with 19 bases sitting between them. Here the CDR3 reads CATSAQLETGIQETQYF. CDR3 DNA sequence: TGTGCCACCAGTGCCCAGCTCGAAACTGGGATCCAAGAGACCCAGTACTTC.

The chain couples TRBV12-3 or TRBV12-4 to TRBJ2-1; 7 bases are a match to TRBD1. The assigned J gene may be wrong: the sequence end matches TRBJ2-7 better. The length of the CDR3 is 13 residues. For the CDR3, the DNA is TGTGCCAGCAGTCCGGGGACAGTCCCCGAGCAGTACTTC. It translates to CASSPGTVPEQYF.

There are a few counts of this clonotype. The chain links TRBV27 to TRBJ2-1; possibly TRBD1 for D (7 bases). V lost 6 bases to trimming and J lost 4 bases, with 16 bases between them. The CDR3 totals 15 residues. CDR1 and CDR2 from the germline V gene are MNHEY and SMNVEV (reference sequence). DNA for the CDR3: TGTGCCAGCAGGAGGCAGCAGGGGGGTTACAATGAGCAGTTCTTC. This encodes CASRRQQGGYNEQFF.

This clonotype occurred a few times. The chain uses TRBV13 and TRBJ1-4, with D perhaps TRBD1 (6 bases). Germline V gene data show CDR1 as PRHDT and CDR2 as FYEKMQ (reference sequence). The CDR3 is 15 amino acids. Trimming took off 4 bases at V and 6 bases at J, with 15 bases between the two ends. Written as DNA, the CDR3 is TGTGCCAGCAGCTCGCGACAGGCCCCCCATGAAAAACTGTTTTTT. Translation: CASSSRQAPHEKLFF.

This chain uses TRBV24-1 with TRBJ2-2; D remains unclear. Trimming took 7 bases from V and 2 from J, leaving 1 base between them. Germline V gene data show CDR1 as KGHDR and CDR2 as SFDVKD. The CDR3 is 11 residues long. The CDR3 region is CATRNTGELFF. CDR3 in DNA: TGTGCCACCAGAAACACCGGGGAGCTGTTTTTT.

The V call is TRBV6-5, the J call TRBJ1-1, with a tentative D call TRBD1 (5 bases). The length of the CDR3 is 12 residues. CDR1 is MNHEY and CDR2 is SVGAGI in the germline V gene. V shed 0 bases and J shed 12 bases, with 11 bases lying between them. The CDR3 bases are TGTGCCAGCAGTTACTCGGGGGGATCGCCTTTCTTT. Translated: CASSYSGGSPFF.

The chain links TRBV7-2 to TRBJ1-6; 8 nucleotides align to TRBD1. V dropped 4 bases and J dropped 8; count of bases not matched to a gene: 4. CDR3 size: 14 residues. The germline gives CDR1 SGHTA, CDR2 FQGNSA. The CDR3: CASSSQGADSPLHF. The CDR3 bases are TGTGCCAGCAGCTCGCAGGGGGCTGATTCACCCCTCCACTTT. The variable domain in full, with the rest retrieved from reference TRBV7-2 and TRBJ1-6, is GAGVSQSPSNKVTEKGKDVELRCDPISGHTALYWYRQSLGQGLEFLIYFQGNSAPDKSGLPSDRFSAERTGGSVSTLTIQRTQQEDSAVYLCASSSQGADSPLHFGNGTRLTVT.

The chain couples TRBV4-1 to TRBJ2-1; D is unclear. Per germline, CDR1 MGHRA and CDR2 YSYEKL. Between the trimmed V and J ends, which lost 1 base and 10 bases, there was a span of 8 bases. This CDR3 spans 12 amino acids. CDR3 coding DNA: TGCGCCAGCAGCCAAGCTGGGTGGGAGCAGTTCTTC. Its translation: CASSQAGWEQFF.

This clonotype was detected a few times. The chain joins TRBV12-3 or TRBV12-4 to TRBJ1-5; D gene unclear. Trimming shortened V by 3 bases and J by 3 bases, and 9 bases separated the two germline ends. The CDR3 extends over 14 amino acids. CDR3 nucleotide sequence: TGTGCCAGCAGTTTTTCCGGTCTCAATCAGCCCCAGCATTTT. Translation gives CASSFSGLNQPQHF.

J is TRBJ2-7 and V is TRBV12-3 or TRBV12-4; 10 bases are shared with TRBD2. This CDR3 comprises 16 residues. J lost 4 bases, V lost 2 bases, and 8 bases had no gene match. DNA for the CDR3: TGTGCCAGCAGTTTAAAGTTGTCTAGCGGGAGATACGAGCAGTACTTC. Translating gives CASSLKLSSGRYEQYF.

The CDR3 sequence: CAYSLGRVAKNIQYF. The CDR3 region has the DNA TGTGCCTACAGCCTTGGACGGGTAGCCAAAAACATTCAGTACTTC. The chain employs TRBV7-2 and TRBJ2-4; D is undetermined. Looked up from germline, CDR1 is SGHTA and CDR2 is FQGNSA. V gave up 11 bases and J gave up 0 bases, with 17 bases separating them. The CDR3 sequence is 15 residues long. The variable domain in full, completed from reference TRBV7-2 and TRBJ2-4, reads GAGVSQSPSNKVTEKGKDVELRCDPISGHTALYWYRQSLGQGLEFLIYFQGNSAPDKSGLPSDRFSAERTGGSVSTLTIQRTQQEDSAVYLCAYSLGRVAKNIQYFGAGTRLSVL.

V is TRBV7-9 and J is TRBJ2-5; possibly TRBD2 for D (5 bases). Trimming stripped 4 bases from V and 5 bases from J, with 14 bases between. CDR1 is SEHNR and CDR2 is FQNEAQ in the germline V gene (reference sequence). The CDR3 spans 14 residues. The chain's CDR3 is CASSSPGSFETQYF. The CDR3 nucleotides read TGTGCCAGCAGCTCCCCGGGATCCTTTGAGACCCAGTACTTC.

This clonotype was observed at least ten times. The J gene is TRBJ2-3, the V gene TRBV29-1, with D possibly being TRBD1 (8 bases). Germline CDR1 SQVTM, CDR2 ANQGSEA. Trimming cost V 6 bases and J 1 base, with 20 bases left between them. The CDR3 runs to 16 residues. In DNA form, the CDR3 reads TGCAGCGTGGGGGGGGGACAGGCCCCTCGCACAGATACGCAGTATTTT. It yields the protein CSVGGGQAPRTDTQYF.

This clonotype was recorded at least ten times. The chain combines TRBV12-3 or TRBV12-4 with TRBJ1-5, with 7 bases aligning to TRBD1. CDR3 length: 14 amino acids. The junction had 6 bases not matched to a gene; V was cut back by 6 bases and J by 4 bases. CDR3 protein: CASSSGDSNQPQHF. The CDR3 region has the DNA TGTGCCAGCAGCTCAGGGGACAGTAATCAGCCCCAGCATTTT.

The genes are TRBV24-1 and TRBJ2-3; 8 bases agree with TRBD2. The CDR3 length is 17 residues. V was clipped by 4 bases and J by 5 bases; unmatched bases: 13. Per the germline V gene, CDR1 is KGHDR and CDR2 is SFDVKD. In DNA, the CDR3 is TGTGCCACCAGTGACCGACGAGCGGGAGAGAGTAAAGATACGCAGTATTTT. Amino acid sequence: CATSDRRAGESKDTQYF.

This clonotype was observed a few times. This rearrangement joins TRBV11-2 to TRBJ2-5; possibly TRBD1 for D (5 bases). The CDR3 loop spans 14 amino acids. Germline values: CDR1 SGHAT, CDR2 FQNNGV. Trimming shortened V by 5 bases and J by 1 base, and 11 bases separated the two germline ends. CDR3 sequence (DNA): TGTGCCAGCAGCCGGACACGGTTCCAAGAGACCCAGTACTTC. Translation gives CASSRTRFQETQYF.

A few counts support this clonotype. The genes are TRBV27 and TRBJ2-7; 10 bases fit TRBD1. The CDR3 is made up of 14 amino acids. Germline lookup yields CDR1 MNHEY and CDR2 SMNVEV (reference sequence). With 6 bases clipped from V and 4 bases from J, the junction kept 6 bases outside the gene matches. The CDR3 bases are TGTGCCAGCAGAAGAGGGACAGGGGCTTACGAGCAGTACTTC. Protein: CASRRGTGAYEQYF.

This rearrangement joins TRBV6-1 to TRBJ2-3; 7 bases align to TRBD2. CDR3 length equals 17 residues. CDR1 and CDR2 from the germline V gene are MNHNS and SASEGT. After removal of 6 bases from V and 2 bases from J, the junction contained 14 bases not matched to a gene. The CDR3 nucleotides read TGTGCCAGCAGAAGAAGGGTCGGAGCGGGGCACACAGATACGCAGTATTTT. The encoded protein is CASRRRVGAGHTDTQYF.

This clonotype was observed many times. The J gene is TRBJ2-1, the V gene TRBV9, with D perhaps matching TRBD1 or TRBD2 (5 bases each). Germline assignment: CDR1 SGDLS and CDR2 YYNGEE. Trimming took 5 bases from V and 7 from J, leaving 7 bases between them. The CDR3 runs to 11 residues. CDR3 nucleotides: TGTGCCAGCAGTGAGGGGAATGAGCAGTTCTTC. Translation gives CASSEGNEQFF.

The sample holds a few counts of this clonotype. V and J are TRBV25-1 and TRBJ2-1, with 8 bases that match TRBD2. Trimming removed 7 bases from V and 0 bases from J; junction bases left unmatched: 2. The CDR3 covers 14 residues. Germline V lookup: CDR1 MGHDK, CDR2 SYGVNS. CDR3 DNA sequence: TGTGCCAGCAAGCGGGAGAGCTCCTACAATGAGCAGTTCTTC. Amino acids: CASKRESSYNEQFF.

The rearrangement links TRBV4-2 to TRBJ1-2; no clear D gene. Trimming removed 0 bases at V and 0 bases at J, with 8 bases between. From germline, CDR1 is LGHNA and CDR2 YNFKEQ. The CDR3 consists of 15 residues. The CDR3 loop is CASSQDLRPNYGYTF. CDR3 nucleotide sequence: TGTGCCAGCAGCCAAGATCTTCGGCCTAACTATGGCTACACCTTC.

The chain recombines TRBV28 with TRBJ1-4; D not certain. The CDR3 length is 14 residues. The V gene lost 6 bases and the J gene lost 6 bases, with 14 bases spanning the gap. Germline V gene data show CDR1 as MDHEN and CDR2 as SYDVKM. CDR3: CASSSDTAYEKLFF. CDR3 in DNA: TGTGCCAGCAGCTCCGACACCGCCTATGAAAAACTGTTTTTT. The entire variable domain, with the rest obtained from reference TRBV28 and TRBJ1-4, is as follows: DVKVTQSSRYLVKRTGEKVFLECVQDMDHENMFWYRQDPGLGLRLIYFSYDVKMKEKGDIPEGYSVSREKKERFSLILESASTNQTSMYLCASSSDTAYEKLFFGSGTQLSVL.

This clonotype came up many times. The chain joins TRBV2 to TRBJ2-3; TRBD2 is a possible D gene (6 bases). V was trimmed by 4 bases and J by 5 bases, leaving 7 bases between them. This CDR3 comprises 12 residues. Germline assignment: CDR1 SNHLY and CDR2 FYNNEI. CDR3 sequence reads: CASSGLGDTQYF. The CDR3 nucleotides are TGTGCCAGCAGTGGACTAGGAGATACGCAGTATTTT.

The rearrangement joins TRBV28 to TRBJ2-7; TRBD1 is a possible D gene (5 bases). CDR3 size: 12 residues. CDR1 is MDHEN and CDR2 is SYDVKM in the germline V gene. V lost 3 bases to trimming and J lost 9 bases, with 12 bases between them. The CDR3 is CASSFWGLGQYF. Here the CDR3 DNA reads TGTGCCAGCAGTTTTTGGGGCCTCGGGCAGTACTTC.

V and J are TRBV27 and TRBJ2-7; D ambiguous. V was cut by 8 bases and J by 0 bases, with 8 bases left in between. CDR1 is MNHEY and CDR2 is SMNVEV in the germline V gene (reference sequence). The CDR3 is made up of 12 amino acids. The CDR3 here is CASSDNSYEQYF. CDR3 DNA sequence: TGTGCCAGCTCCGACAACTCCTACGAGCAGTACTTC.

This clonotype has only one observation. The chain carries TRBV7-2 and TRBJ1-6, with unresolved D. Trimming shortened V by 1 base and J by 6 bases, and 13 bases separated the two germline ends. CDR1 is SGHTA, CDR2 FQGNSA, per germline. The CDR3 extends over 16 amino acids. The CDR3 sequence: CASSLGVGSANSPLHF. The CDR3 DNA follows: TGTGCCAGCAGCTTAGGTGTTGGTAGTGCTAATTCACCCCTCCACTTT. Looking up the rest from reference TRBV7-2 and TRBJ1-6 gives the full variable domain: GAGVSQSPSNKVTEKGKDVELRCDPISGHTALYWYRQSLGQGLEFLIYFQGNSAPDKSGLPSDRFSAERTGGSVSTLTIQRTQQEDSAVYLCASSLGVGSANSPLHFGNGTRLTVT.